These 10 T cell receptor beta chains came from one sample sequenced in a study of blood T cell repertoires in COVID-19. Using immunoSEQ multiplex PCR, the repertoire was profiled, and TCRdb retains in-frame clones only, with some absent. The sample shows roughly 200,000 clones, less than 90% of them seen only once. Sequencing was carried out using peripheral blood. The receptor source for this set is a woman older than 75 with active or convalescent COVID-19.

In its sample, this clone was seen once. The chain recombines TRBV7-9 with TRBJ1-1, with D perhaps TRBD1 (6 bases). Germline assignment: CDR1 SEHNR and CDR2 FQNEAQ (reference sequence). The CDR3 has 12 residues. The V gene lost 6 bases and the J gene lost 6 bases, with 11 bases spanning the gap. The CDR3 reads CASRQTGPEAFF. Here the CDR3 DNA reads TGTGCCAGCAGGCAGACAGGCCCTGAAGCTTTCTTT.

The rearrangement links TRBV12-5 to TRBJ2-2, with D tentatively TRBD1 (5 bases). V gave up 2 bases and J gave up 7 bases, with 8 bases separating them. Germline CDR1 is LGHNT and CDR2 is FRNRAP. CDR3 length equals 13 residues. The CDR3 sequence is CASGLSGIGELFF. The CDR3 nucleotides are TGTGCTAGTGGTTTGTCAGGGATCGGGGAGCTGTTTTTT.

This chain uses TRBV2 with TRBJ2-5, with 8 bases identical to TRBD2. The trim removed 5 bases at V and 2 bases at J, leaving 7 bases unmatched. Germline CDR1 SNHLY, CDR2 FYNNEI. The CDR3 runs 15 residues. The CDR3 sequence is CASSFLAGGQETQYF. Here the CDR3 DNA reads TGTGCCAGCAGTTTTTTGGCGGGAGGTCAAGAGACCCAGTACTTC. The whole variable domain, remainder taken from reference TRBV2 and TRBJ2-5, is EPEVTQTPSHQVTQMGQEVILRCVPISNHLYFYWYRQILGQKVEFLVSFYNNEISEKSEIFDDQFSVERPDGSNFTLKIRSTKLEDSAMYFCASSFLAGGQETQYFGPGTRLLVL.

In its sample, this clone was seen once. V usage is TRBV15 and J usage is TRBJ1-6; 7 nucleotides line up with TRBD1. The CDR3 runs to 16 residues. Trimming removed 5 bases from V and 11 bases from J; junction bases left unmatched: 15. In germline, CDR1 is LNHNV, CDR2 YYDKDF (reference sequence). CDR3 nucleotides: TGTGCCACCAGCCCGATCTTAGGGACAGCGGTTACACCCCTCCACTTT. Translated, it gives CATSPILGTAVTPLHF.

The rearrangement uses TRBV4-3 and TRBJ2-1; 11 bases match TRBD2. This CDR3 is built from 19 residues. Germline CDR1 LGHNA, CDR2 YSLEER. The junction had 7 bases not matched to a gene; V was cut back by 0 bases and J by 0 bases. CDR3: CASSQDPLAGALSYNEQFF. The CDR3 DNA sequence: TGCGCCAGCAGCCAAGATCCACTAGCGGGGGCCCTCTCCTACAATGAGCAGTTCTTC.

The chain has TRBV7-3 and TRBJ1-1, with a tentative D call TRBD1 (6 bases). Trimming took 5 bases from V and 3 from J, leaving 13 bases between them. Germline V gene lookup returns CDR1 SGHTA and CDR2 FQGTGA. The CDR3 consists of 14 residues. DNA for the CDR3: TGTGCCAGCAGCCTTAGGGGACAAGACACTGAAGCTTTCTTT. Its translation: CASSLRGQDTEAFF.

This clone was detected once. This chain connects TRBV2 to TRBJ1-2; possible D gene TRBD1, 6 bases. Germline-derived CDR1 and CDR2 are SNHLY and FYNNEI. The CDR3 spans 15 residues. Deletions cut 4 bases from V and 5 bases from J, with 17 bases between. CDR3 nucleotides: TGTGCCAGCAGTGGGGGATGGACAGCAAGATATGGCTACACCTTC. Translated, it gives CASSGGWTARYGYTF.

The chain carries TRBV4-2 and TRBJ2-6; D gene unclear. The germline V and J ends were trimmed by 0 bases and 0 bases, with 6 bases remaining between them. This CDR3 is built from 16 residues. Germline values: CDR1 LGHNA, CDR2 YNFKEQ. The CDR3 DNA is TGTGCCAGCAGCCAAGATCTGTCCTCTGGGGCCAACGTCCTGACTTTC. Translation: CASSQDLSSGANVLTF.

The chain joins TRBV6-4 to TRBJ2-1, with 12 bases identical to TRBD2. Germline V gene lookup returns CDR1 MRHNA and CDR2 SNTAGT. The CDR3 has 15 residues. V lost 5 bases, J lost 7 bases, and 6 bases stayed unmatched. CDR3 loop: CASSPSGRAGNEQFF. CDR3 bases: TGTGCCAGCAGTCCTAGCGGGAGGGCCGGGAATGAGCAGTTCTTC.

The chain has TRBV10-3 and TRBJ2-7; no firm D call. Germline lookup yields CDR1 ENHRY and CDR2 SYGVKD. V was trimmed by 0 bases and J by 2 bases, leaving 8 bases between them. The CDR3 loop spans 14 amino acids. DNA of the CDR3: TGTGCCATCAGTGAGTCTGTGGCCGCCTACGAGCAGTACTTC. Translation gives CAISESVAAYEQYF.